The 5 T cell receptor beta chains listed next were all sequenced from one sample in a study of T cell responses to AZD1222 COVID-19 vaccine. Data came from immunoSEQ multiplex PCR; TCRdb stores just in-frame clones and leaves some out. The top ten clones hold around 2.8% of a sample with fewer than 120,000 clones, about 94% of them seen once. The sequencing used peripheral blood, collected 28 days after the second AZD1222 dose. The receptors originated from an adult who received the AZD1222 COVID-19 vaccine.

The chain couples TRBV5-1 to TRBJ2-5, with no clear D. The CDR3 consists of 14 residues. V was shortened by 0 bases and J by 2 bases, with 8 bases between the two germline ends. Looked up from germline, CDR1 is SGHRS and CDR2 is YFSETQ. The CDR3 region has the DNA TGCGCCAGCAGCTTGGAGGTAGGGCAAGAGACCCAGTACTTC. Translating gives CASSLEVGQETQYF.

The rearrangement links TRBV19 to TRBJ1-5; no definite D call. The CDR3 extends over 16 amino acids. V was clipped by 4 bases and J by 2 bases, with 15 bases between them. In germline, CDR1 is LNHDA, CDR2 SQIVND (reference sequence). The CDR3 DNA reads as TGTGCCAGTAGTAACCCGGACTGGGCACGCAATCAGCCCCAGCATTTT. This codes for CASSNPDWARNQPQHF.

CDR3 coding DNA: TGTGCCAGCTCCATGCCGGGACAGGTTAGAAAAGCCAAAAACATTCAGTACTTC. It is translated as CASSMPGQVRKAKNIQYF. V gene TRBV18 combines with J gene TRBJ2-4, with 8 bases identical to TRBD1. CDR1 KGHSH and CDR2 LQKENI come from the germline V gene. This CDR3 has 18 amino acids. After removal of 6 bases from V and 0 bases from J, the junction contained 13 bases not matched to a gene.

This sequence joins TRBV5-8 and TRBJ1-5, with D perhaps TRBD1 (5 bases). Germline CDR1 reads SGHTS; CDR2 reads YDEGEE. With 4 bases removed from V and 11 bases from J, the gap between germline ends came to 7 bases. This CDR3 is 10 amino acids long. In DNA, the CDR3 is TGTGCCAGCAGCCCCAGGGCCCAGCATTTT. Translation gives CASSPRAQHF.

The V gene is TRBV2, the J gene TRBJ2-1, with unresolved D. V lost 3 bases and J 0 bases, leaving 9 bases between the germline ends. Germline lookup yields CDR1 SNHLY and CDR2 FYNNEI. The CDR3 has 15 residues. The CDR3 region has the DNA TGTGCCAGCAGTGAGCTAGGGATCTCCTACAATGAGCAGTTCTTC. Encoded protein: CASSELGISYNEQFF.